This T cell receptor beta chain was captured in a study of T cell changes during pregnancy in multiple sclerosis. Trimming cost V 7 bases and J 0 bases, with 6 bases left between them. Germline V gene data show CDR1 as SEHNR and CDR2 as FQNEAQ (reference sequence). This CDR3 region has 12 residues. Sequencing used immunoSEQ multiplex PCR; TCRdb keeps in-frame clones, though not all of them. This table holds approximately 66,000 clones, roughly 91% found once. The chain uses TRBV7-9 and TRBJ1-1; D uncertain. The input for sequencing was CD8+ T cells from peripheral blood mononuclear cells, taken before pregnancy. The sequence was collected from a female donor with multiple sclerosis, enrolled in a pregnancy study. The CDR3 nucleotides are TGTGCCAGCATCGAGATGAACACTGAAGCTTTCTTT. It encodes CASIEMNTEAFF.